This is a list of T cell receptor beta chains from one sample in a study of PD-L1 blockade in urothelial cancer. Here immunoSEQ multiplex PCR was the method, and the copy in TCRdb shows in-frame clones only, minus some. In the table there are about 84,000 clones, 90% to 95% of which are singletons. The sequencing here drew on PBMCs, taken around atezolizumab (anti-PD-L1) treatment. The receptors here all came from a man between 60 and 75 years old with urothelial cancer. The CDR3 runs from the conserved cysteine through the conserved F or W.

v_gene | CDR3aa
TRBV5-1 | CASSRQGTSYEQYF
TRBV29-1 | CSGEQGPQREYF
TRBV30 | CACKPQGFNEKLFF
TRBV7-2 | CASSLGQTLNYGYTF
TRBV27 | CASSWAGENTEAFF
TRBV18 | CASSHKTESTDTQYF
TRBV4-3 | CASSQAAVPYNEQFF
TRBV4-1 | CASSQETGVGEKLFF
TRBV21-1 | CASSTSTGELFF
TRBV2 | CASSVTGSSYGYTF
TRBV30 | CAWSIQGRLSASEQYF
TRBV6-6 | CASSLTRDRGLYEQYF
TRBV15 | CATSRGKSGELFF
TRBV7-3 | CASSLPRGIQYF
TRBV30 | CAWSPGLAESNEQFF
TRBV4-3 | CASSQDLGLAGATSYNEQFF
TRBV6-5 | CASQRLAGDNEQFF
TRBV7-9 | CASSFANSNQPQHF
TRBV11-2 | CASSLAGAEETQYF
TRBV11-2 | CASSSRGGLASYEQYF
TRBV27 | CASSPSRENTEAFF
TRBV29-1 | CSARDTGREEQYF
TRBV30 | CAWSTGVVAFF
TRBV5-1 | CASSWGQVPTEAFF
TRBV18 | CASSSTSGRDTQYF
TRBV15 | CATSRSRGGFNEQFF
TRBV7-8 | CASRGTANQPQHF
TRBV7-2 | CASSSGGQGYEQYF
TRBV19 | CASSPSDRGGYIGELFF
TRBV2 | CASSGESPLHF
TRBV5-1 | CASSGAAGGGSYGYTF
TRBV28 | CASSLVRETQYF
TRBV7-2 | CASSLGTSGRETQYF
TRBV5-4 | CASSATGTNTGELFF
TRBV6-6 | CATGINNEQFF
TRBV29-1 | CSVDRQGAGSYEQYF
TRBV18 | CASSAGSDTGELFF
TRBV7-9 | CASSFEQGAGYGYTF
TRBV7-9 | CASSLPRGYGYTF